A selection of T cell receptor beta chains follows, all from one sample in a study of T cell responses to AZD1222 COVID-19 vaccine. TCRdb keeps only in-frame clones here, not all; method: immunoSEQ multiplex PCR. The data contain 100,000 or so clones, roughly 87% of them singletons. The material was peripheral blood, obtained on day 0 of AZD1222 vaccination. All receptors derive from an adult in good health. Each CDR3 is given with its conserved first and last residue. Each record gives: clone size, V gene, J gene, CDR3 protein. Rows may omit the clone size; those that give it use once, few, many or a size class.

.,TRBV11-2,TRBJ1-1,CASSLMGPNTEAFF
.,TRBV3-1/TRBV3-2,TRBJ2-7,CASSRDILAGALQYF
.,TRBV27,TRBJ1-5,CASSPLGGNQPQHF
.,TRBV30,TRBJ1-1,CACRAKGSLRKNTEAFF
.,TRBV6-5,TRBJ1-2,CASRAFRGPNYGYTF
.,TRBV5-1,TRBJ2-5,CASSLGLTTTETQYF
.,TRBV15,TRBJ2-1,CATSRDQQRPGQFF
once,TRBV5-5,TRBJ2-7,CASSLAYRSSREQYF
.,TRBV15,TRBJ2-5,CATSRGQGVSETQYF
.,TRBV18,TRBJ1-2,CASSPQRLRQGATNYGYTF
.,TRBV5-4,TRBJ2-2,CASSPARTGTNTGELFF
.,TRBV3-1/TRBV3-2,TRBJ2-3,CASSPGEPGGDTQYF
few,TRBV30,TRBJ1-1,CAWSVRDRGPEAFF
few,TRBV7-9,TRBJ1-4,CASSGAGGTGEKLFF
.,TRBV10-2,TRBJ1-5,CASCTGANQPQHF
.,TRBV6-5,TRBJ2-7,CASSYGISNYEQYF
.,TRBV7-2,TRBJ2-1,CASSSGLGSYNEQFF
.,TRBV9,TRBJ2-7,CASSVDGTGPHEQYF
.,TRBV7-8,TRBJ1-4,CASSSGGLGEKLFF
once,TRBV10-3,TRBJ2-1,CAISDLAETYNEQFF
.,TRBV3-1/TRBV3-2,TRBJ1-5,CASSQGPNQPQHF
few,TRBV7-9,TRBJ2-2,CASSPGTGSTGELFF
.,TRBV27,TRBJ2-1,CASSLSRRYNEQFF
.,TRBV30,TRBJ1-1,CAWSEDLRPEAFF
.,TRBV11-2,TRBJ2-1,CASSFTGGDEQFF
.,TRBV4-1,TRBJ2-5,CASSQNTELQETQYF
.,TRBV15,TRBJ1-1,CATSRYTGSYTEAFF
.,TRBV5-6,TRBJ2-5,CASRRSGGPIGTQYF
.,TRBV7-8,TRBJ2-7,CASSVGTSGIYEQYF
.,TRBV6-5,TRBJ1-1,CASRVTGAFF
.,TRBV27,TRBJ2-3,CASSLSLRESTDTQYF
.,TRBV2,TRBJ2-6,CASRTGLNSGANVLTF
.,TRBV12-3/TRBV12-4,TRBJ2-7,CASSFRRLEQYF
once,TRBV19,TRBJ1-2,CASSIGGVLPNYGYTF
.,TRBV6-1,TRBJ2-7,CASSEFGYEQYF
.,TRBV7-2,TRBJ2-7,CASSLRRVQDHEQYF
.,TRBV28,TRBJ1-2,CASSTGENYTF
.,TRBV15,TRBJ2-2,CATSRDRPGELFF
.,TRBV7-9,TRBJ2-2,CASVSANTGELFF
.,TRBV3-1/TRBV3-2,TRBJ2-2,CASSQGLITGELFF
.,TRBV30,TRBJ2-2,CAWAHKGGTGELFF
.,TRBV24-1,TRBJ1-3,CATSDRGGNTIYF
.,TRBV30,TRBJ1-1,CAWNRGRVVTEAFF
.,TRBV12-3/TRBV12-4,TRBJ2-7,CASSLLVYEQYF
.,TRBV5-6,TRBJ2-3,CASSSSGRTRTDTQYF
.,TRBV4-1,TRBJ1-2,CASSGTASYGYTF
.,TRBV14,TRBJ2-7,CASSQKGGPGSYEQYF
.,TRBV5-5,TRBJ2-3,CASSPGLDSTDTQYF
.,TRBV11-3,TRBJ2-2,CASSSRNTGELFF
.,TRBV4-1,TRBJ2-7,CASSQDWFSRSYEQYF
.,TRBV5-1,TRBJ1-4,CASSSSPGQVNEKLFF